This T cell receptor beta chain was identified during a study of blood T cell repertoires in COVID-19. The protocol was immunoSEQ multiplex PCR, while the TCRdb copy is restricted to in-frame clones and leaves out a portion. The data show fewer than 350,000 clones, approximately 81% seen once. This CDR3 has 14 residues. The germline gives CDR1 MGHDK, CDR2 SYGVNS. V was cut by 1 base and J by 8 bases, with 15 bases left in between. The sequence derives from a woman between 25 and 40 years old who had been exposed to COVID-19. Sequenced sample: PBMCs or T cells enriched from blood (not recorded which). This sequence joins TRBV25-1 and TRBJ2-7; tentatively, D is TRBD1 (7 bases). CDR3 coding DNA: TGTGCCAGCAGTGAATCGGGGGAACAGGGGAAGCAGTACTTC. Its protein product is CASSESGEQGKQYF.